These 23 T cell receptor beta chains came from one sample sequenced in a study of neurological immune-mediated disorders. Each CDR3 protein gets one entry after TCRdb re-called the 5' RACE reads with MiXCR. The table includes about 60,000 distinct CDR3 sequences, roughly 3.5% detected once. Sequenced: PBMCs. The receptors originated from a man aged 25-40 years with multiple sclerosis.

This clonotype was recorded many times. The J gene is TRBJ1-2, the V gene TRBV20-1, with D possibly being TRBD1 (5 bases). Germline CDR1 reads DFQATT; CDR2 reads SNEGSKA (reference sequence). The V end was cut by 0 bases, the J end by 6 bases, with 11 bases between. The CDR3 spans 13 residues. In nucleotides, the CDR3 is TGCAGTGCTAGAGAGGGAGGGGCTGATGGCTACACCTTC. Translated, it gives CSAREGGADGYTF.

The sample holds many counts of this clonotype. The chain has TRBV7-8 and TRBJ1-1; D not resolved. The germline V and J ends were trimmed by 4 bases and 1 base, with 13 bases remaining between them. The V gene's germline CDR1 is SGHVS and CDR2 FQNEAQ. This CDR3 is 15 amino acids long. The CDR3: CASSSSLGSNTEAFF. DNA of the CDR3: TGTGCCAGCAGCTCATCTCTCGGGTCGAACACTGAAGCTTTCTTT.

In this sample, this clonotype turned up many times. The chain is built from TRBV28 and TRBJ2-7; 9 bases agree with TRBD1. The CDR3 extends over 14 amino acids. Germline loops: CDR1 MDHEN, CDR2 SYDVKM. V lost 6 bases, J lost 3 bases, and 6 bases stayed unmatched. The CDR3 sequence is CASRLGTGSYEQYF. CDR3 DNA: TGTGCCAGCAGACTCGGGACAGGGAGCTACGAGCAGTACTTC.

This clonotype was counted many times. The chain is built from TRBV28 and TRBJ2-7, with TRBD1 matching 9 bases. This CDR3 has 15 amino acids. CDR1 and CDR2 (germline): MDHEN, SYDVKM. V shed 5 bases, J shed 2 bases, and the junction held 7 bases outside the gene matches. The DNA for the CDR3 is TGTGCCAGCAGTCAAGGGACAGGGACCCCCTACGAGCAGTACTTC. Protein product: CASSQGTGTPYEQYF.

This clonotype was seen many times. The rearrangement links TRBV20-1 to TRBJ1-2; D gene uncertain. The CDR3 is made up of 15 amino acids. Germline lookup yields CDR1 DFQATT and CDR2 SNEGSKA (reference sequence). With 2 bases removed from V and 2 bases from J, the gap between germline ends came to 15 bases. DNA for the CDR3: TGCAGTGCTAGAAGGGCGGGCAGTGAGAACTATGGCTACACCTTC. It translates to CSARRAGSENYGYTF.

This clonotype was recorded many times. The chain links TRBV6-5 to TRBJ1-1, with TRBD1 matching over 9 bases. This CDR3 has 14 amino acids. The germline V gene has CDR1 MNHEY and CDR2 SVGAGI. V lost 5 bases to trimming and J lost 2 bases; unmatched junction nucleotides: 3. The CDR3 reads CASSRDRVNTEAFF. CDR3 coding DNA: TGTGCCAGCAGTCGGGACAGGGTAAACACTGAAGCTTTCTTT.

This clonotype has just a few counts. Mismatch with germline at one junction end may stem from a read error. CDR3 sequence reads: CSARRTGGGSNQPQNF. In DNA form, the CDR3 reads TGCAGTGCTAGGCGAACAGGGGGGGGTAGCAATCAGCCCCAGAATTTT. The chain links TRBV20-1 to TRBJ1-5; 8 bases fit TRBD1. This CDR3 spans 16 amino acids. CDR1 and CDR2 (germline): DFQATT, SNEGSKA (reference sequence).

The sample holds many counts of this clonotype. The chain is built from TRBV7-8 and TRBJ2-2; D may be TRBD1 (5 bases). V lost 4 bases and J 8 bases, leaving 14 bases between the germline ends. Germline values: CDR1 SGHVS, CDR2 FQNEAQ. The CDR3 runs to 14 residues. The CDR3 sequence is CASSSTAPEGELFF. The CDR3 DNA reads as TGTGCCAGCAGCTCGACAGCCCCTGAGGGGGAGCTGTTTTTT.

There are many counts of this clonotype. V gene TRBV7-8 combines with J gene TRBJ2-3; D not certain. The CDR3 is made up of 15 amino acids. V was cut by 3 bases and J by 3 bases, with 13 bases left in between. CDR1 and CDR2 from the germline V gene are SGHVS and FQNEAQ. This CDR3 reads CASSFGKGGTDTQYF. The CDR3 DNA reads as TGTGCCAGCAGCTTTGGGAAGGGCGGTACAGATACGCAGTATTTT.

At least ten counts were recorded for this clonotype. CDR3 nucleotides: TGTGCCTATCAGGGCGACTCCTACGAGCAGTACTTC. This encodes CAYQGDSYEQYF. The chain employs TRBV7-8 and TRBJ2-7; TRBD1 is a possible D gene (5 bases). CDR3 length: 12 amino acids. CDR1 is SGHVS, CDR2 FQNEAQ, per germline. Trimming left V 11 bases short and J 0 bases short, with 11 bases between.

This clonotype was counted many times. The rearrangement links TRBV6-5 to TRBJ1-5, with a weak D call TRBD1 (5 bases). Germline CDR1 and CDR2: MNHEY and SVGAGI. V was trimmed by 0 bases and J by 7 bases, leaving 7 bases between them. This CDR3 contains 13 residues. The CDR3 DNA reads TGTGCCAGCAGTTACTCCAGGGACCAGCCCCAGCATTTT. Translation gives CASSYSRDQPQHF.

The table lists this clonotype with many counts. The chain uses TRBV9 and TRBJ2-1, with no clear D. The germline V and J ends were trimmed by 3 bases and 5 bases, with 9 bases remaining between them. Germline lookup yields CDR1 SGDLS and CDR2 YYNGEE. This CDR3 spans 13 amino acids. For the CDR3, the DNA is TGTGCCAGCAGCGGCCCGAAGGACAATGAGCAGTTCTTC. It yields the protein CASSGPKDNEQFF.

The sample holds many counts of this clonotype. This chain joins TRBV4-1 and TRBJ1-1, with unresolved D. Germline V gives CDR1 MGHRA, CDR2 YSYEKL. This CDR3 has 14 residues. The ends were cut back, 4 bases at V and 1 base at J, with 10 bases in the middle. DNA of the CDR3: TGCGCCAGCAGCCCTACTAGCCCGAACACTGAAGCTTTCTTT. As protein: CASSPTSPNTEAFF.

This clonotype was seen repeatedly, ten times or more. The chain couples TRBV5-1 to TRBJ2-5; tentatively, D is TRBD2 (5 bases). CDR1 SGHRS and CDR2 YFSETQ come from the germline V gene. There are 15 residues in the CDR3. V dropped 0 bases and J dropped 2 bases, with 11 bases sitting between them. CDR3 protein: CASSLVPGEQETQYF. Written as DNA, the CDR3 is TGCGCCAGCAGCTTGGTTCCCGGGGAACAAGAGACCCAGTACTTC.

This clonotype was recorded many times. V gene TRBV7-8 combines with J gene TRBJ1-1; 9 nucleotides match TRBD1. J gave up 11 bases and V 0 bases, and 7 bases lay outside the gene matches. This CDR3 spans 14 amino acids. Germline V gives CDR1 SGHVS, CDR2 FQNEAQ. The CDR3 DNA reads TGTGCCAGCAGCTTAGCGCGTGGAGGGACAGGGGCTTTCTTT. Translation: CASSLARGGTGAFF.

This clonotype was recorded at least ten times. The chain carries TRBV18 and TRBJ2-5; the D gene is possibly TRBD2 (6 bases). The CDR3 runs to 13 residues. Germline V gene data show CDR1 as KGHSH and CDR2 as LQKENI. V lost 3 bases and J lost 2, with 7 bases in between. This CDR3 is CASSPGRQETQYF. CDR3 nucleotide sequence: TGTGCCAGCTCACCGGGGAGGCAAGAGACCCAGTACTTC.

In this sample, this clonotype turned up many times. The chain employs TRBV20-1 and TRBJ2-6; 8 bases match TRBD2. V shed 2 bases and J 0 bases; nucleotides not matched to a gene: 6. The germline CDR1 and CDR2 sequences are DFQATT and SNEGSKA (reference sequence). The CDR3 totals 17 residues. The CDR3 spells CSARRAGGGSGANVLTF. Here the CDR3 DNA reads TGCAGTGCTAGAAGGGCCGGGGGGGGCTCTGGGGCCAACGTCCTGACTTTC.

This clonotype was picked up a small number of times. The chain is built from TRBV9 and TRBJ2-3, with D maybe TRBD2 (6 bases). CDR1 and CDR2 (germline): SGDLS, YYNGEE. The CDR3 runs to 15 residues. Deletions cut 0 bases from V and 3 bases from J, with 11 bases between. The DNA of the CDR3 is TGTGCCAGCAGCGTAGTCGCAGGAGGGACAGATACGCAGTATTTT. This gives the protein CASSVVAGGTDTQYF.

There are many counts of this clonotype. The gene calls are TRBV6-5 and TRBJ1-1, with D uncertain. Per germline, CDR1 MNHEY and CDR2 SVGAGI. The CDR3 is 14 amino acids. V was trimmed by 2 bases and J by 2 bases, leaving 9 bases between them. The CDR3 DNA reads TGTGCCAGCAGTTACAGTTGGGGAAACACTGAAGCTTTCTTT. Its protein product is CASSYSWGNTEAFF.

This clonotype appeared many times. This chain connects TRBV7-3 to TRBJ2-6, with unresolved D. The CDR3 has 15 residues. The V end was cut by 0 bases, the J end by 3 bases, with 6 bases between. Germline assignment: CDR1 SGHTA and CDR2 FQGTGA. This CDR3 reads CASSLTSGGANVLTF. CDR3 coding DNA: TGTGCCAGCAGCTTAACTTCCGGTGGGGCCAACGTCCTGACTTTC.

This clonotype was seen only a few times. At one end, the junction sequence differs from germline, possibly due to a read error. The J gene is TRBJ1-5, the V gene TRBV20-1, with D uncertain. Germline assignment: CDR1 DFQATT and CDR2 SNEGSKA (reference sequence). This CDR3 contains 12 residues. The CDR3 DNA is TGCAGTGCTAGGGTTAGCAATCAGCCCCAGAATTTT. Its translation: CSARVSNQPQNF.

This clonotype was picked up many times. V usage is TRBV7-3 and J usage is TRBJ2-1; TRBD2 is a possible D gene (5 bases). The CDR3 is 14 residues long. Germline loops: CDR1 SGHTA, CDR2 FQGTGA. V was trimmed by 2 bases and J by 2 bases, leaving 7 bases between them. CDR3: CASSLAGPYNEQFF. CDR3 sequence (DNA): TGTGCCAGCAGCTTAGCGGGTCCCTACAATGAGCAGTTCTTC.

This clonotype was picked up many times. This sequence joins TRBV20-1 and TRBJ1-2; TRBD1 matches at 9 bases. The CDR3 covers 13 residues. Germline lookup yields CDR1 DFQATT and CDR2 SNEGSKA (reference sequence). With V trimmed by 6 bases and J by 7 bases, 9 bases remained unmatched. In DNA, the CDR3 is TGCAGTGCCCTACTACAGGGGGCGCTTGGCTACACCTTC. Protein product: CSALLQGALGYTF.